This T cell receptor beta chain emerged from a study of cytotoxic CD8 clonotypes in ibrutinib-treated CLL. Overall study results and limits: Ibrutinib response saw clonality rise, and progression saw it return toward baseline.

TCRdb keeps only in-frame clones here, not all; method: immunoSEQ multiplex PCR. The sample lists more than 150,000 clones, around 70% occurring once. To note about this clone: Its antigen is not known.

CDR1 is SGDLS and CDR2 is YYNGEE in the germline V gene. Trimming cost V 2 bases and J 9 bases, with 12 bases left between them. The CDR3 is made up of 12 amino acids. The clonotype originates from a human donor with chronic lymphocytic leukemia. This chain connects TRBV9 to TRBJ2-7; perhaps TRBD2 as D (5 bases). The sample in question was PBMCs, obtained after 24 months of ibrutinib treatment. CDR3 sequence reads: CASSVGGGGQYF. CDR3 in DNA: TGTGCCAGCAGCGTCGGCGGCGGAGGGCAGTACTTC.